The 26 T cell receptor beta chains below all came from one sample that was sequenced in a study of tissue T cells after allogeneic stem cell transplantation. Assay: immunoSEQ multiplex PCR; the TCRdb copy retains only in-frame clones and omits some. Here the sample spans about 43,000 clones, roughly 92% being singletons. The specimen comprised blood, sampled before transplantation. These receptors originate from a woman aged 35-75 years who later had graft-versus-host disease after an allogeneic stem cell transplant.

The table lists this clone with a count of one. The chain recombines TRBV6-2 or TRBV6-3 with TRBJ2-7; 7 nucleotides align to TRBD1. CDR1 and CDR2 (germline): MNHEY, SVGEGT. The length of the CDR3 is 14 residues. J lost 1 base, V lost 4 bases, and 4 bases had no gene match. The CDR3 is CASSSGGLSYEQYF. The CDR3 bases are TGTGCCAGCAGTTCAGGGGGATTATCCTACGAGCAGTACTTC.

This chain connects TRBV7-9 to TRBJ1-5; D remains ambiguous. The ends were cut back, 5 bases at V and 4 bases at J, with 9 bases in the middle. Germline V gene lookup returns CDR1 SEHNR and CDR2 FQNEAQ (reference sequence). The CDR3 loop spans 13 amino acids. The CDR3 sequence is CASSQDGNQPQHF. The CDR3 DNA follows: TGTGCCAGCAGCCAGGACGGTAATCAGCCCCAGCATTTT.

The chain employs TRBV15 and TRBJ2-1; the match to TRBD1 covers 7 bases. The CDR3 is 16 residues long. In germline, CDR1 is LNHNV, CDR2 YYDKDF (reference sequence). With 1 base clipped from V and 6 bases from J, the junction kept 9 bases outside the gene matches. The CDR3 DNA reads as TGTGCCACCAGCAGAGGAAGACAGGGTCTTATCAATGAGCAGTTCTTC. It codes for CATSRGRQGLINEQFF. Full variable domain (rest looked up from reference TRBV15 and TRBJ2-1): DAMVIQNPRYQVTQFGKPVTLSCSQTLNHNVMYWYQQKSSQAPKLLFHYYDKDFNNEADTPDNFQSRRPNTSFCFLDIRSPGLGDTAMYLCATSRGRQGLINEQFFGPGTRLTVL.

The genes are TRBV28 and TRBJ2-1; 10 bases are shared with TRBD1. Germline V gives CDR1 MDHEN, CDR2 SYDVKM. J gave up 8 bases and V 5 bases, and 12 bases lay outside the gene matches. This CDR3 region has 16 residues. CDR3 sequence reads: CASSRLETGGRDEQFF. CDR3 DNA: TGTGCCAGCAGTCGTTTAGAGACAGGGGGCCGGGATGAGCAGTTCTTC.

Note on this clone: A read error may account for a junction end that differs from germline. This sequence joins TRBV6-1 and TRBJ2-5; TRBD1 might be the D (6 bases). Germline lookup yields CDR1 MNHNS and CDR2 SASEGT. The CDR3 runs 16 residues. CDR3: CASSDPSEQGQGTQYF. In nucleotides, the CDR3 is TGTGCCAGCAGTGACCCCTCCGAACAGGGTCAAGGGACCCAGTACTTC.

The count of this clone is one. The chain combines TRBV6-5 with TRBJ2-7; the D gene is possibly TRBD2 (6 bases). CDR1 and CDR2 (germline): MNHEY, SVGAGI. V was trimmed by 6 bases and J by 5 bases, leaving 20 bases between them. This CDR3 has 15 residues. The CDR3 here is CASRLGRMGWDEQYF. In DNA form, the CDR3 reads TGTGCCAGCAGACTAGGGAGGATGGGATGGGACGAGCAGTACTTC.

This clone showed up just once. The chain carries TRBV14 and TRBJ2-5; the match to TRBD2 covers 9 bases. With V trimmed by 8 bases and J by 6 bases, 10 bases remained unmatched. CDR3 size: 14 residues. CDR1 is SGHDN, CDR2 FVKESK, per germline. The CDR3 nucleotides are TGTGCCAGCGCCCCGGGACTAGCCGCTCAGACCCAGTACTTC. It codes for CASAPGLAAQTQYF.

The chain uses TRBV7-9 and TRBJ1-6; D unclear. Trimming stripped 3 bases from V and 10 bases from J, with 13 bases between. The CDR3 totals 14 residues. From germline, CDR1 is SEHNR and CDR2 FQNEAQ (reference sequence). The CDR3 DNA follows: TGTGCCAGCAGCTTCAGCGACATTACCTCACCCCTCCACTTT. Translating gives CASSFSDITSPLHF.

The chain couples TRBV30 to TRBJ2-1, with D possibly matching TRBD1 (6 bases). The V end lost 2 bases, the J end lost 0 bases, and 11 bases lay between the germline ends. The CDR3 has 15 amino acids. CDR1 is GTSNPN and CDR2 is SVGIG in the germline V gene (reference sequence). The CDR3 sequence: CAWSTGTPSYNEQFF. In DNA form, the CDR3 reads TGTGCCTGGAGTACAGGGACGCCCTCCTACAATGAGCAGTTCTTC.

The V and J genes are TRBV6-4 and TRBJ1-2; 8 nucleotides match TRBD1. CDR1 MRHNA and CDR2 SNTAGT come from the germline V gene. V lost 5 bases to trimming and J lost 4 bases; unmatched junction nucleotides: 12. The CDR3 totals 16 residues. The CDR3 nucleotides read TGTGCCAGCAGTTCGACAGGGGAAGGAGGATTCTATGGCTACACCTTC. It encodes CASSSTGEGGFYGYTF.

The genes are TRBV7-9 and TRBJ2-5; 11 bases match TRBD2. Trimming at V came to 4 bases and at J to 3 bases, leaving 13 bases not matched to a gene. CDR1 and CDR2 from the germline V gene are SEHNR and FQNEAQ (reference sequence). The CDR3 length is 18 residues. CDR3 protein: CASSSTTTGLAAKETQYF. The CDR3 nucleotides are TGTGCCAGCAGCTCGACTACTACGGGACTAGCGGCAAAAGAGACCCAGTACTTC.

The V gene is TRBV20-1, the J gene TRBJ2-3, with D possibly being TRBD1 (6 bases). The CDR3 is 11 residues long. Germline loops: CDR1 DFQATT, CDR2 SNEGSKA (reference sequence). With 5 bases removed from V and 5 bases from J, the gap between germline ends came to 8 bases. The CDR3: CSAPRGDTQYF. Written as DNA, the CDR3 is TGCAGTGCTCCCAGGGGAGATACGCAGTATTTT.

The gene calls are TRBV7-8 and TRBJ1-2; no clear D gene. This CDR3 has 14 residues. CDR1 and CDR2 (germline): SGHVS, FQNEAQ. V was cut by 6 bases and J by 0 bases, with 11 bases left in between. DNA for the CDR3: TGTGCCAGCAGTTCCAGCCAGGCTAACTATGGCTACACCTTC. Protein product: CASSSSQANYGYTF. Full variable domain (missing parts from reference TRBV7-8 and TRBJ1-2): GAGVSQSPRYKVAKRGQDVALRCDPISGHVSLFWYQQALGQGPEFLTYFQNEAQLDKSGLPSDRFFAERPEGSVSTLKIQRTQQEDSAVYLCASSSSQANYGYTFGSGTRLTVV.

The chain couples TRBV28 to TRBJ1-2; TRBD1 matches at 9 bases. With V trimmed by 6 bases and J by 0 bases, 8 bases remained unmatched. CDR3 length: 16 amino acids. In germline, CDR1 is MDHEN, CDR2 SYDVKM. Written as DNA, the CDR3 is TGTGCCAGCAGGCGGGGACAGGGAACCACTAACTATGGCTACACCTTC. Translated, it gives CASRRGQGTTNYGYTF.

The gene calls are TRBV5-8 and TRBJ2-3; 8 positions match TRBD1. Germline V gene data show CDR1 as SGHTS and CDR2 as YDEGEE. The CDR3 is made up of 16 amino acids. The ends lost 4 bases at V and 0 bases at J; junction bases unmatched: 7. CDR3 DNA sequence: TGTGCCAGCAGCCATACGACAGGGGTTAGCACAGATACGCAGTATTTT. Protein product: CASSHTTGVSTDTQYF.

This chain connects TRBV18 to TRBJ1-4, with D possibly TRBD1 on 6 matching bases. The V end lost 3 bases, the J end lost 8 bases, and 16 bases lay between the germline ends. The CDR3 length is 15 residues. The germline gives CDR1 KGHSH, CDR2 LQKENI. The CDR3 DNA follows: TGTGCCAGCTCACCCCCCGACAGGCGCGGAGAAAAACTGTTTTTT. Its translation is CASSPPDRRGEKLFF.

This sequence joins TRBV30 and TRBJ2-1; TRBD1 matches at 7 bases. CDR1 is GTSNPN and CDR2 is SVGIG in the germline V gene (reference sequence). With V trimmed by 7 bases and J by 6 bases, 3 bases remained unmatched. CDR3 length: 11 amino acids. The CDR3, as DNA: TGTGCCTCCCACAGGGGCAATGAGCAGTTCTTC. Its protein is CASHRGNEQFF. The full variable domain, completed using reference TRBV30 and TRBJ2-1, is SQTIHQWPATLVQPVGSPLSLECTVEGTSNPNLYWYRQAAGRGLQLLFYSVGIGQISSEVPQNLSASRPQDRQFILSSKKLLLSDSGFYLCASHRGNEQFFGPGTRLTVL.

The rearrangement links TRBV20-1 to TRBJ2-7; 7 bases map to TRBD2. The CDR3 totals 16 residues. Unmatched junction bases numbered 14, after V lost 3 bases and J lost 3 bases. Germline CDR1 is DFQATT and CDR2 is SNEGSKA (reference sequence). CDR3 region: CSASGGNGLGNYEQYF. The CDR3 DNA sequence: TGCAGTGCTAGTGGGGGTAATGGACTAGGGAACTACGAGCAGTACTTC.

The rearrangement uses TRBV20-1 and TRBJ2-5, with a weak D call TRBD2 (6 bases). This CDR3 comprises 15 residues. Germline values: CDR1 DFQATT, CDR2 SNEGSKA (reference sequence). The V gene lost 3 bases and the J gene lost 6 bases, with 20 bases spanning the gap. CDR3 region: CSASERRGRLKTQYF. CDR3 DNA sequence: TGCAGTGCTAGTGAACGGCGGGGCCGATTGAAGACCCAGTACTTC.

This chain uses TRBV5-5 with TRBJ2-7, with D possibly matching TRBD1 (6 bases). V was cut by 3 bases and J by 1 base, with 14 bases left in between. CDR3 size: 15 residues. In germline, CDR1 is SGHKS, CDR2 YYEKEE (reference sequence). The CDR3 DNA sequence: TGTGCCAGCAGCTCCCGGGACACCGAATCCTACGAGCAGTACTTC. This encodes CASSSRDTESYEQYF. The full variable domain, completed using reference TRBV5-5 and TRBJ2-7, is DAGVTQSPTHLIKTRGQQVTLRCSPISGHKSVSWYQQVLGQGPQFIFQYYEKEERGRGNFPDRFSARQFPNYSSELNVNALLLGDSALYLCASSSRDTESYEQYFGPGTRLTVT.

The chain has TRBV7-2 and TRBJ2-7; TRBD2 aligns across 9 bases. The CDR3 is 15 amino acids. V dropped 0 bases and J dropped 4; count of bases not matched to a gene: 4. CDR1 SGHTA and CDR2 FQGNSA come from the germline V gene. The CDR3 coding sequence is TGTGCCAGCAGCTTAGCCCCGCTAGCGGGATACGAGCAGTACTTC. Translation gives CASSLAPLAGYEQYF.

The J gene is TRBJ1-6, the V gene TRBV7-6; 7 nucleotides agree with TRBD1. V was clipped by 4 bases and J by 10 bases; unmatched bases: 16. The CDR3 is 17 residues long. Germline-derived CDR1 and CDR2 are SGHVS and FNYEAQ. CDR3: CASSSTPSPGGSSPLHF. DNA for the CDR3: TGTGCCAGCAGCTCCACCCCTTCTCCAGGGGGAAGCTCACCCCTCCACTTT. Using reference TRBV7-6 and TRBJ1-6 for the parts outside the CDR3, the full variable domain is GAGVSQSPRYKVTKRGQDVALRCDPISGHVSLYWYRQALGQGPEFLTYFNYEAQQDKSGLPNDRFSAERPEGSISTLTIQRTEQRDSAMYRCASSSTPSPGGSSPLHFGNGTRLTVT.

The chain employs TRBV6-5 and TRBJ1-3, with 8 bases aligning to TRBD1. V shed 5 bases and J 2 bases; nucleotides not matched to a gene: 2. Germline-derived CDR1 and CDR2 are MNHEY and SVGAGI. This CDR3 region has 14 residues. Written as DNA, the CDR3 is TGTGCCAGCAGTCAGACAGGGGCTGGAAACACCATATATTTT. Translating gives CASSQTGAGNTIYF.

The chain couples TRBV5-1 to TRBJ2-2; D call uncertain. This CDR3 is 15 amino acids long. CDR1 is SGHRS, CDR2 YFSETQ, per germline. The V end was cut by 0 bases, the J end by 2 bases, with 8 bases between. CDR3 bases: TGCGCCAGCAGCTTGGCAGCAGAAAACACCGGGGAGCTGTTTTTT. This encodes CASSLAAENTGELFF. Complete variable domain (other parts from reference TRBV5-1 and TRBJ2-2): KAGVTQTPRYLIKTRGQQVTLSCSPISGHRSVSWYQQTPGQGLQFLFEYFSETQRNKGNFPGRFSGRQFSNSRSEMNVSTLELGDSALYLCASSLAAENTGELFFGEGSRLTVL.

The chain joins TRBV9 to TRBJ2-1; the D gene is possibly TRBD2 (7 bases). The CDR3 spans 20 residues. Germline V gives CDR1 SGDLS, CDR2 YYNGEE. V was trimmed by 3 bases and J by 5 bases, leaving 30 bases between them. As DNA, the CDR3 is TGTGCCAGCAGCGCCTCTATGGGGGGGGGCTGGGGACACCGAGACAATGAGCAGTTCTTC. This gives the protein CASSASMGGGWGHRDNEQFF. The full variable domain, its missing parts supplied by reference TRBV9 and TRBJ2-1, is DSGVTQTPKHLITATGQRVTLRCSPRSGDLSVYWYQQSLDQGLQFLIQYYNGEERAKGNILERFSAQQFPDLHSELNLSSLELGDSALYFCASSASMGGGWGHRDNEQFFGPGTRLTVL.

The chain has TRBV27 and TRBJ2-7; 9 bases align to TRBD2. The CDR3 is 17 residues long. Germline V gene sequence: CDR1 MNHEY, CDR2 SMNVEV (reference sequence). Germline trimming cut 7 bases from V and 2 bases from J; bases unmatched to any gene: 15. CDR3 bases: TGTGCCAGCAAAGGTGTTAGCGGGAGCCACCTCCCCTACGAGCAGTACTTC. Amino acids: CASKGVSGSHLPYEQYF.